These T cell receptor beta chains were read from a single sample in a study of identical twins. In TCRdb, the 5' RACE reads were re-called with MiXCR into one record per CDR3 protein. The table has some 1,600,000 distinct CDR3 sequences, about 31% seen once. The sample consisted of cord blood. Source of these receptors: a newborn girl in good health. Both conserved end residues are part of each CDR3. A D gene is named only where the DNA matches it firmly. The size of a clone is reported for some rows only, either as once, few or many, or as a class for expanded clones.

>TRBD1|NA|TRBV7-2|TRBJ1-5
CASSFLTQGAVQPQHF
TGTGCCAGCAGCTTTCTCACACAGGGGGCAGTTCAGCCCCAGCATTTT
>TRBD1|once|TRBV15|TRBJ2-7
CATSRDHRGYEQYF
TGTGCCACCAGCAGAGATCACAGGGGTTACGAGCAGTACTTC
>TRBD1|many|TRBV2|TRBJ1-2
CASSEDRGGYGYTF
TGTGCCAGCAGTGAGGACAGGGGAGGGTATGGCTACACCTTC
>TRBD1|many|TRBV2|TRBJ2-4
CASRGTVLNIQYF
TGTGCCAGCAGAGGGACAGTCCTGAACATTCAGTACTTC
>NA|few|TRBV27|TRBJ1-2
CASSLSLKGDHGYTF
TGTGCCAGCAGTTTATCTTTGAAGGGGGACCATGGCTACACCTTC
>TRBD2|many|TRBV12-3/TRBV12-4|TRBJ2-5
CASSFSGTSGQETQYF
TGTGCCAGCAGTTTCTCCGGGACTAGCGGTCAAGAGACCCAGTACTTC
>NA|NA|TRBV9|TRBJ2-1
CASSERPGSYNEQFF
TGTGCCAGCAGCGAAAGGCCAGGTTCCTACAATGAGCAGTTCTTC
>TRBD2|NA|TRBV12-3/TRBV12-4|TRBJ2-2
CASSRLAANTGELFF
TGTGCCAGCAGTCGACTAGCGGCGAACACCGGGGAGCTGTTTTTT
>TRBD2|NA|TRBV24-1|TRBJ2-5
CATSEAGDSQETQYF
TGTGCCACCAGTGAGGCGGGAGATAGTCAAGAGACCCAGTACTTC
>NA|NA|TRBV12-3/TRBV12-4|TRBJ2-5
CASSATRGETQYF
TGTGCCAGCAGCGCAACTAGGGGAGAGACCCAGTACTTC
>TRBD2|few|TRBV28|TRBJ2-5
CASSLGGSGGQETQYF
TGTGCCAGCAGTTTAGGAGGTAGCGGGGGGCAAGAGACCCAGTACTTC
>TRBD2|once|TRBV14|TRBJ2-5
CASSQRPGLAVDEQYF
TGTGCCAGCAGCCAAAGGCCGGGACTAGCCGTCGATGAGCAGTACTTC
>TRBD1|once|TRBV27|TRBJ1-2
CASSTKRQGGSENYGYTF
TGTGCCAGCAGTACGAAGCGACAGGGCGGCAGCGAAAACTATGGCTACACCTTC